The next 11 T cell receptor beta chains were all read from a single sample in a study of blood T cell repertoires in COVID-19. Data came from immunoSEQ multiplex PCR; TCRdb stores just in-frame clones and leaves some out. The sample consists of around 100,000 clones, 90% of them appearing once. The material sequenced was peripheral blood. The receptor set was obtained from a man aged 18 to 30 with COVID-19, enrolled during active disease.

The chain couples TRBV6-6 to TRBJ1-6; the match to TRBD1 covers 11 bases. This CDR3 is 15 amino acids long. V lost 0 bases, J lost 10 bases, and 2 bases stayed unmatched. The germline gives CDR1 MNHNY, CDR2 SVGAGI (reference sequence). The CDR3, as DNA: TGTGCCAGCAGTTACTCGGGACAGGGGGACTCACCCCTCCACTTT. Amino acids: CASSYSGQGDSPLHF.

This clone appeared once. V is TRBV9 and J is TRBJ1-2; 7 nucleotides line up with TRBD1. Germline CDR1 SGDLS, CDR2 YYNGEE. The CDR3 contains 14 residues. V was clipped by 4 bases and J by 2 bases; unmatched bases: 5. The CDR3: CASSPGDSNYGYTF. DNA of the CDR3: TGTGCCAGCAGCCCAGGGGACAGCAACTATGGCTACACCTTC.

The rearrangement joins TRBV7-3 to TRBJ1-2; TRBD1 might be the D (5 bases). This CDR3 is 16 amino acids long. CDR1 is SGHTA and CDR2 is FQGTGA in the germline V gene. V lost 0 bases and J lost 3, with 14 bases in between. The chain's CDR3 is CASSLTKDPGDYGYTF. Written as DNA, the CDR3 is TGTGCCAGCAGCTTAACGAAGGATCCGGGGGACTATGGCTACACCTTC.

The genes are TRBV4-1 and TRBJ1-5; 9 bases agree with TRBD1. The J segment lost 3 bases and the V segment lost 1 base, leaving 10 bases of the junction unmatched. The germline V gene encodes CDR1 MGHRA and CDR2 YSYEKL. CDR3 size: 18 residues. The CDR3 region is CASSQVEGTGRYNQPQHF. The CDR3 nucleotides are TGCGCCAGCAGCCAAGTGGAAGGGACAGGGAGGTACAATCAGCCCCAGCATTTT.

This chain joins TRBV5-1 and TRBJ2-1; weak D call: TRBD1 (6 bases). Trimming removed 4 bases from V and 10 bases from J, with 21 bases in between. The CDR3 runs 15 residues. Germline assignment: CDR1 SGHRS and CDR2 YFSETQ. CDR3 coding DNA: TGCGCCAGCAGCGGAGGACAGAAATTACGAGGGGAGCAGTTCTTC. This gives the protein CASSGGQKLRGEQFF.

This chain uses TRBV24-1 with TRBJ2-7; D perhaps matches TRBD1 (5 bases). Trimming pared 5 bases from V and 6 bases from J, leaving 13 bases between. Germline loops: CDR1 KGHDR, CDR2 SFDVKD. The CDR3 extends over 13 amino acids. The CDR3 is CATSGTGDPEQYF. The DNA of the CDR3 is TGTGCCACCAGTGGAACAGGAGATCCCGAGCAGTACTTC.

This clone has just a few counts. V is TRBV28 and J is TRBJ1-2; D is ambiguous. The CDR3 loop spans 13 amino acids. Germline-derived CDR1 and CDR2 are MDHEN and SYDVKM. Trimming shortened V by 3 bases and J by 2 bases, and 7 bases separated the two germline ends. Written as DNA, the CDR3 is TGTGCCAGCAGTTTGCCCGGGAACTATGGCTACACCTTC. This translates into CASSLPGNYGYTF.

This clone was seen a single time. This chain uses TRBV6-5 with TRBJ1-4; D uncertain. The CDR3 is 15 amino acids. The V end was cut by 0 bases, the J end by 8 bases, with 13 bases between. The germline CDR1 and CDR2 sequences are MNHEY and SVGAGI. The CDR3 reads CASSYSRRAVEKLFF. CDR3 sequence (DNA): TGTGCCAGCAGTTACTCGAGGCGAGCGGTCGAAAAACTGTTTTTT.

The V gene is TRBV27, the J gene TRBJ2-1; D might be TRBD1 (6 bases). V was pared by 10 bases and J by 7 bases, with 17 bases between. CDR3 length equals 13 residues. Germline CDR1 reads MNHEY; CDR2 reads SMNVEV (reference sequence). The CDR3: CATLGGVLNEQFF. CDR3 bases: TGTGCCACCTTAGGGGGAGTATTGAATGAGCAGTTCTTC.

The chain joins TRBV28 to TRBJ1-4; D is possibly TRBD1 (5 bases). Trimming took 8 bases from V and 9 from J, leaving 13 bases between them. Germline V gene sequence: CDR1 MDHEN, CDR2 SYDVKM. The CDR3 runs 12 residues. CDR3 in DNA: TGTGCCAGCGGGCCCGCGGGACAAAAACTGTTTTTT. Protein sequence: CASGPAGQKLFF.

The V call is TRBV14, the J call TRBJ1-6; 9 nucleotides align to TRBD1. This CDR3 comprises 18 residues. CDR1 and CDR2 from the germline V gene are SGHDN and FVKESK. V shed 3 bases, J shed 11 bases, and the junction held 17 bases outside the gene matches. CDR3 sequence: CASSHISNEHRGRPPLHF. CDR3 coding DNA: TGTGCCAGCAGCCACATTTCAAACGAACACAGGGGGCGTCCACCCCTCCACTTT. Combining the CDR3 with reference TRBV14 and TRBJ1-6 gives the whole variable domain EAGVTQFPSHSVIEKGQTVTLRCDPISGHDNLYWYRRVMGKEIKFLLHFVKESKQDESGMPNNRFLAERTGGTYSTLKVQPAELEDSGVYFCASSHISNEHRGRPPLHFGNGTRLTVT.